The rows below give T cell receptor beta chains drawn from one sample of a study of blood T cell repertoires in COVID-19. The repertoire was sequenced with immunoSEQ multiplex PCR; TCRdb's copy has only in-frame clones and lacks some. The sample lists about 220,000 clones, 84% occurring once. The sequencing input was peripheral blood. These receptors came from a man aged 40-49 years who had recovered from COVID-19. CDR3s include the opening cysteine and the closing phenylalanine or tryptophan. The D gene is left open where the match is weak. Some rows mark clone size as missing; the rest say once, few, many or name a class of expanded clone.

D: .; V: TRBV27; size: .; J: TRBJ2-7; DNA: TGTGCCAGCAGTTTATCGGGCAGGGGCTACGAGCAGTACTTC; CDR3: CASSLSGRGYEQYF
D: TRBD1; V: TRBV11-3; size: .; J: TRBJ1-1; DNA: TGTGCCAGCAGCTCGGGACAGGGGGCTGGCGCTTTCTTT; CDR3: CASSSGQGAGAFF
D: .; V: TRBV7-2; size: .; J: TRBJ2-7; DNA: TGTGCCAGCAGCTTAGCGAGGGAGACCTACGAGCAGTACTTC; CDR3: CASSLARETYEQYF
D: TRBD2; V: TRBV19; size: .; J: TRBJ2-1; DNA: TGTGCCAGTAGTGCTCAACTAGCGGGAGGGTACAATGAGCAGTTCTTC; CDR3: CASSAQLAGGYNEQFF
D: .; V: TRBV9; size: .; J: TRBJ1-1; DNA: TGTGCCAGCAGCGTCCAGCCGGGAACCAACACTGAAGCTTTCTTT; CDR3: CASSVQPGTNTEAFF
D: .; V: TRBV19; size: once; J: TRBJ1-2; DNA: TGTGCCAGTAGTATCCCCTTGCCAGGATACTATGGCTACACCTTC; CDR3: CASSIPLPGYYGYTF
D: .; V: TRBV5-1; size: few; J: TRBJ1-1; DNA: TGCGCCAGCAGCTTGATGGCAGGGATGAACACTGAAGCTTTCTTT; CDR3: CASSLMAGMNTEAFF
D: TRBD1; V: TRBV6-6; size: .; J: TRBJ1-1; DNA: TGTGCCAGCAGGACCCGGGACAGGGTGTTGAACACTGAAGCTTTCTTT; CDR3: CASRTRDRVLNTEAFF
D: .; V: TRBV12-3/TRBV12-4; size: .; J: TRBJ1-1; DNA: TGTGCCAGCAGATTGAGGACTGAAGCTTTCTTT; CDR3: CASRLRTEAFF
D: .; V: TRBV4-1; size: once; J: TRBJ2-1; DNA: TGCGCCAGCAGCCAAGGGCTAGGCAATGAGCAGTTCTTC; CDR3: CASSQGLGNEQFF
D: TRBD1; V: TRBV6-5; size: .; J: TRBJ1-5; DNA: TGTGCCAGCAGGAGGGGACAGGGCGAGTATCAGCCCCAGCATTTT; CDR3: CASRRGQGEYQPQHF
D: .; V: TRBV5-4; size: .; J: TRBJ2-2; DNA: TGTGCCAGCAGCGTTACAGGGAACACCGGGGAGCTGTTTTTT; CDR3: CASSVTGNTGELFF
D: TRBD1; V: TRBV10-1; size: .; J: TRBJ1-2; DNA: TGCGCCAGCAGTGAAGGGGGCGCATATGATGGCTACACCTTC; CDR3: CASSEGGAYDGYTF
D: .; V: TRBV10-3; size: few; J: TRBJ2-3; DNA: TGTGCCATCAGTTCCGTAGCGGTGGGCACAGATACGCAGTATTTT; CDR3: CAISSVAVGTDTQYF
D: .; V: TRBV18; size: .; J: TRBJ1-5; DNA: TGTGCCAGCTCACCATCGGGGGATTGGGAGCAGCCCCAGCATTTT; CDR3: CASSPSGDWEQPQHF
D: TRBD1; V: TRBV10-3; size: .; J: TRBJ1-1; DNA: TGTGCCATCAGTGTAACAGGGGGCGGTGGCACTGAAGCTTTCTTT; CDR3: CAISVTGGGGTEAFF
D: .; V: TRBV4-3; size: .; J: TRBJ2-7; DNA: TGCGCCAGCAGCCAAGGATGGGGGGGGGCCGCCTACGAGCAGTACTTC; CDR3: CASSQGWGGAAYEQYF
D: .; V: TRBV6-5; size: .; J: TRBJ1-5; DNA: TGTGCCAGCAGTCAGGGGAGCAATCAGCCCCAGCATTTT; CDR3: CASSQGSNQPQHF
D: .; V: TRBV19; size: .; J: TRBJ2-7; DNA: TGTGCCAGTAGTGATGGGGGGGCAGCCTACGAGCAGTACTTC; CDR3: CASSDGGAAYEQYF
D: TRBD2; V: TRBV19; size: .; J: TRBJ2-3; DNA: TGTGCCACACACGCTAGCGGGAGCACAGATACGCAGTATTTT; CDR3: CATHASGSTDTQYF
D: .; V: TRBV19; size: .; J: TRBJ1-1; DNA: TGTGCCAGTAGTATGAGTGGTGAGGGAGAAGCTTTCTTT; CDR3: CASSMSGEGEAFF
D: TRBD1; V: TRBV4-3; size: once; J: TRBJ1-2; DNA: TGCGCCAGCAGCCAATTCGCCGGGACAGGGGGAGGCTACACCTTC; CDR3: CASSQFAGTGGGYTF
D: .; V: TRBV5-5; size: .; J: TRBJ1-2; DNA: TGTGCCAGCAGCTTGACGGACACCACATTTTTACAACCAAACCAGTATGGCTACACCTTC; CDR3: CASSLTDTTFLQPNQYGYTF
D: TRBD1; V: TRBV5-1; size: few; J: TRBJ1-1; DNA: TGCGCCAGCAGCTTGGGGCCTCCGGGACAGGGTCTTGAAGCTTTCTTT; CDR3: CASSLGPPGQGLEAFF